These 18 T cell receptor beta chains were sequenced from one sample in a study of T cells after yellow fever vaccination. MiXCR, applied by TCRdb to the 5' RACE reads, yields one record per CDR3 protein. Of under 95,000 distinct CDR3 sequences listed, roughly 7% were seen once; the top ten hold more than 25%. Sequenced here: CD8+ T cells sorted from PBMCs, sampled around 10 days after the first yellow fever vaccination. Source of these receptors: a man aged 18 to 29 who received the YFV17D yellow fever vaccine.

At least ten counts were recorded for this clonotype. The chain recombines TRBV6-5 with TRBJ1-4; D remains unclear. This CDR3 is 13 amino acids long. The germline V gene encodes CDR1 MNHEY and CDR2 SVGAGI. V dropped 0 bases and J dropped 4 bases, with 3 bases sitting between them. CDR3 sequence: CASSYSGNEKLFF. DNA of the CDR3: TGTGCCAGCAGTTACTCGGGTAATGAAAAACTGTTTTTT.

The chain is built from TRBV10-3 and TRBJ2-1; TRBD2 is a possible D gene (5 bases). This CDR3 comprises 14 residues. CDR1 and CDR2 (germline): ENHRY, SYGVKD. V was shortened by 3 bases and J by 3 bases, with 9 bases between the two germline ends. The CDR3 DNA is TGTGCCATCAGTGATGGGGAGAACTACAATGAGCAGTTCTTC. It encodes CAISDGENYNEQFF.

The table lists this clonotype with a few counts. The genes are TRBV5-1 and TRBJ1-4; 9 bases are shared with TRBD1. CDR1 and CDR2 from the germline V gene are SGHRS and YFSETQ. V was clipped by 3 bases and J by 5 bases; unmatched bases: 8. The CDR3 covers 16 residues. CDR3 in DNA: TGCGCCAGCAGCTCCCTTCCGACAGGGGGAAATGAAAAACTGTTTTTT. Protein sequence: CASSSLPTGGNEKLFF.

The sample holds a few counts of this clonotype. The chain joins TRBV27 to TRBJ1-2; D not certain. Deletions cut 5 bases from V and 6 bases from J, with 13 bases between. Germline V gene sequence: CDR1 MNHEY, CDR2 SMNVEV (reference sequence). The CDR3 is made up of 13 amino acids. As DNA, the CDR3 is TGTGCCAGCAGTCCTTCGAGAGCCCATGGCTACACCTTC. Protein sequence: CASSPSRAHGYTF.

The chain uses TRBV12-3 or TRBV12-4 and TRBJ2-3; 7 nucleotides agree with TRBD2. Trimming removed 8 bases from V and 1 base from J; junction bases left unmatched: 9. This CDR3 has 15 residues. CDR3 protein: CASSLGGGRTDTQYF. The CDR3 DNA follows: TGTGCCAGCTCCTTGGGGGGGGGACGCACAGATACGCAGTATTTT.

This clonotype was picked up many times. The J gene is TRBJ2-1, the V gene TRBV2; the D is unclear. Germline lookup yields CDR1 SNHLY and CDR2 FYNNEI. Between the trimmed V and J ends, which lost 1 base and 7 bases, there was a span of 8 bases. This CDR3 has 13 residues. The CDR3 loop reads CASSEVGRNEQFF. The CDR3 nucleotides are TGTGCCAGCAGTGAAGTTGGACGGAATGAGCAGTTCTTC.

A word on this clonotype: This may stem from a read error, because a much larger clone lies one nucleotide away. The V gene is TRBV27, the J gene TRBJ2-3; TRBD2 aligns across 11 bases. The CDR3 is 15 amino acids. The germline CDR1 and CDR2 sequences are MNHEY and SMNVEV (reference sequence). Losses at the gene ends were 3 bases for V and 4 bases for J; bases not matched to a gene: 3. The DNA for the CDR3 is TGTGCCAGCAGTTTCGTAGCGGGGGGGCCAGATACGCAGTATTTT. This encodes CASSFVAGGPDTQYF.

This clonotype was counted ten times or more. The V call is TRBV6-2 or TRBV6-3, the J call TRBJ2-2; D not resolved. This CDR3 has 12 amino acids. V was pared by 5 bases and J by 3 bases, with 4 bases between. CDR1 is MNHEY and CDR2 is SVGEGT in the germline V gene. CDR3 nucleotides: TGTGCCAGCAGTCCGCACACCGGGGAGCTGTTTTTT. Translation: CASSPHTGELFF.

This clonotype was seen ten or more times. V and J are TRBV12-3 or TRBV12-4 and TRBJ2-7, with D possibly being TRBD1 (6 bases). Deletions cut 2 bases from V and 0 bases from J, with 11 bases between. The CDR3 extends over 15 amino acids. In DNA form, the CDR3 reads TGTGCCAGCAGTTTAAAGGGGGATAGCTCCTACGAGCAGTACTTC. Encoded protein: CASSLKGDSSYEQYF.

The sample holds a few counts of this clonotype. This chain links TRBV2 with TRBJ2-5, with D uncertain. CDR1 is SNHLY and CDR2 is FYNNEI in the germline V gene. This CDR3 spans 15 amino acids. Trimming took off 8 bases at V and 1 base at J, with 17 bases between the two ends. CDR3 sequence (DNA): TGTGCCAGCCTCCGATCGTCCGCCACCCAAGAGACCCAGTACTTC. Amino acid sequence: CASLRSSATQETQYF.

This clonotype was found many times. The chain has TRBV5-5 and TRBJ1-5, with D unclear. Germline V gene data show CDR1 as SGHKS and CDR2 as YYEKEE (reference sequence). Trimming removed 1 base from V and 1 base from J, with 9 bases in between. This CDR3 region has 15 residues. The CDR3: CASSLIPGSNQPQHF. The CDR3 coding sequence is TGTGCCAGCAGCTTGATTCCGGGAAGCAATCAGCCCCAGCATTTT.

This clonotype has a handful of counts. The rearrangement links TRBV9 to TRBJ1-1; tentatively, D is TRBD1 (6 bases). V was cut by 4 bases and J by 0 bases, with 13 bases left in between. Germline V lookup: CDR1 SGDLS, CDR2 YYNGEE. The CDR3 spans 15 residues. The CDR3 here is CASSLGAQMNTEAFF. The CDR3 bases are TGTGCCAGCAGCCTGGGGGCCCAGATGAACACTGAAGCTTTCTTT.

This clonotype came up many times. This sequence joins TRBV5-1 and TRBJ2-5, with no clear D. Trimming cost V 0 bases and J 5 bases, with 11 bases left between them. CDR1 is SGHRS, CDR2 YFSETQ, per germline. There are 14 residues in the CDR3. The CDR3 DNA sequence: TGCGCCAGCAGCTTGGTGGGAATTCAGGAGACCCAGTACTTC. It specifies CASSLVGIQETQYF.

This clonotype has a count of ten or more. The chain is built from TRBV4-3 and TRBJ2-2, with TRBD2 identical over 11 bases. The CDR3 sequence is 18 residues long. V lost 4 bases and J lost 0; bases outside the gene matches: 7. Per the germline V gene, CDR1 is LGHNA and CDR2 is YSLEER. The CDR3 loop reads CASSPSLAGASNTGELFF. The CDR3 DNA reads TGCGCCAGCAGCCCATCACTAGCGGGGGCCTCGAACACCGGGGAGCTGTTTTTT.

The chain is built from TRBV7-9 and TRBJ2-7; 9 nucleotides agree with TRBD1. After removal of 4 bases from V and 3 bases from J, the junction contained 1 base not matched to a gene. This CDR3 spans 13 amino acids. CDR1 and CDR2 from the germline V gene are SEHNR and FQNEAQ (reference sequence). The CDR3 reads CASSSDRGYEQYV. The CDR3 bases are TGTGCCAGCAGCTCGGACAGGGGCTACGAGCAGTACGTC.

This clonotype was counted only a few times. The chain carries TRBV7-9 and TRBJ2-7, with D unclear. The V gene lost 3 bases and the J gene lost 6 bases, with 6 bases spanning the gap. The length of the CDR3 is 11 residues. Germline V gives CDR1 SEHNR, CDR2 FQNEAQ (reference sequence). This CDR3 reads CASSFVGEQYF. The CDR3 region has the DNA TGTGCCAGCAGCTTTGTCGGCGAGCAGTACTTC.

The chain links TRBV4-3 to TRBJ1-5; D remains unclear. CDR3 size: 15 residues. The V end lost 0 bases, the J end lost 7 bases, and 13 bases lay between the germline ends. CDR1 and CDR2 (germline): LGHNA, YSLEER. In DNA form, the CDR3 reads TGCGCCAGCAGCCAAGATCTCGGAGGTAACCAGCCCCAGCATTTT. Translation: CASSQDLGGNQPQHF.

Ten or more counts support this clonotype. As DNA, the CDR3 is TGCGCCAGCAGCCATACTACAGGCTCTGGGGCCAACGTCCTGACTTTC. Its translation is CASSHTTGSGANVLTF. This chain connects TRBV4-3 to TRBJ2-6; the D gene is possibly TRBD1 (5 bases). The CDR3 extends over 16 amino acids. V gave up 3 bases and J gave up 0 bases, with 9 bases separating them. Germline CDR1 reads LGHNA; CDR2 reads YSLEER.